A single T cell receptor beta chain is shown here with its context. Clones were sequenced by immunoSEQ multiplex PCR, and TCRdb holds only the in-frame ones, with some missing. The repertoire holds 150,000 to 200,000 clones, with 70% to 80% as singletons. CDR1 and CDR2 from the germline V gene are PRHDT and FYEKMQ (reference sequence). V shed 2 bases and J shed 2 bases, with 12 bases lying between them. The CDR3 is 15 residues long. This sample was included in a study of blood T cell repertoires in COVID-19. The sequence came from a middle-aged woman with COVID-19, enrolled during active disease. Input material: peripheral blood. The rearrangement joins TRBV13 to TRBJ1-2; no clear D. The CDR3 sequence is CASSLQSGRNYGYTF. CDR3 bases: TGTGCCAGCAGCTTACAAAGTGGCAGGAACTATGGCTACACCTTC. The variable domain in full, completed from reference TRBV13 and TRBJ1-2, reads AAGVIQSPRHLIKEKRETATLKCYPIPRHDTVYWYQQGPGQDPQFLISFYEKMQSDKGSIPDRFSAQQFSDYHSELNMSSLELGDSALYFCASSLQSGRNYGYTFGSGTRLTVV.